The rows below give T cell receptor beta chains drawn from one sample of a study of OX40 agonist ivuxolimab in advanced cancers. Some clones are missing from TCRdb's copy, which holds only in-frame ones; the method was immunoSEQ multiplex PCR. The table records 68,000 or so clones, approximately 86% of them present only once. Sequences were derived from CD4+ or CD8+ T cells sorted from blood, sampled in a trial of the OX40 agonist ivuxolimab. The source is an adult with an advanced solid tumor such as melanoma, head and neck, liver or kidney cancer. Each CDR3 is given with its conserved first and last residue. The D gene is left open where the match is weak. Clone size is stated in some rows and not others, as once, few, many or a class when expanded.

J | V | D | size | DNA | CDR3
TRBJ2-1 | TRBV5-8 | . | . | TGTGCCAGCAGCTTCGGGGATAGGACCTACAATGAGCAGTTCTTC | CASSFGDRTYNEQFF
TRBJ1-6 | TRBV6-5 | TRBD1 | once | TGTGCCAGCAGTTTGGGACAGGCGGGGAGTTCACCCCTCCACTTT | CASSLGQAGSSPLHF
TRBJ1-4 | TRBV2 | . | few | TGTGCCAGCAGTGAGACTAATGAAAAACTGTTTTTT | CASSETNEKLFF
TRBJ1-2 | TRBV5-1 | . | . | TGCGCCAGCAGCTTGTGGCAGAAAACAAACCCAAATGGCTACACCTTC | CASSLWQKTNPNGYTF
TRBJ1-6 | TRBV5-1 | . | . | TGCGCCAGCAGGAGGTCACCAGATTCACCCCTCCACTTT | CASRRSPDSPLHF
TRBJ2-3 | TRBV6-4 | TRBD2 | . | TGTGCCAGCAGCGAAGTAGCGGGACGCACAGATACGCAGTATTTT | CASSEVAGRTDTQYF
TRBJ2-5 | TRBV7-7 | TRBD2 | . | TGTGCCAGCAGCGCCGGACTAGCGGGGGGACAAGAGACCCAGTACTTC | CASSAGLAGGQETQYF
TRBJ2-4 | TRBV5-5 | TRBD2 | . | TGTGCCAGCAGCTTGGTGGCTAGCGGGATTCAAAACATTCAGTACTTC | CASSLVASGIQNIQYF
TRBJ1-1 | TRBV6-1 | TRBD1 | . | TGTGCCAGCAGAAGAATTACAGGGGTGAACACTGAAGCTTTCTTT | CASRRITGVNTEAFF
TRBJ2-3 | TRBV10-3 | . | . | TGTGCCATCAGTGTCGATATTACAGATACGCAGTATTTT | CAISVDITDTQYF
TRBJ1-5 | TRBV2 | . | . | TGTGCCAGCAGGGCCCTACAGGGAGCTCAGCCCCAGCATTTT | CASRALQGAQPQHF
TRBJ2-7 | TRBV7-8 | TRBD1 | few | TGTGCCAGCAGTCCAGGCGGACAGGGGAAGTACTTC | CASSPGGQGKYF
TRBJ1-5 | TRBV28 | . | few | TGTGCCAGCAGTTTGAATCAGCCCCAGCATTTT | CASSLNQPQHF
TRBJ2-2 | TRBV4-2 | TRBD2 | . | TGTGCCAGCAGCCAAGTGGGGCGGGAGGATACCGGGGAGCTGTTTTTT | CASSQVGREDTGELFF
TRBJ2-5 | TRBV27 | . | once | TGTGCCAGCAAGGAGGGGGGGCCTGGTAGCGAGACCCAGTACTTC | CASKEGGPGSETQYF
TRBJ2-7 | TRBV10-3 | TRBD1 | once | TGTGCCATCAGTGAGCCTAGGACAGGGAGGATGGGCAACTACGAGCAGTACTTC | CAISEPRTGRMGNYEQYF
TRBJ1-2 | TRBV4-3 | . | . | TGCGCCAGCAGCCAAGATCCCAACTATGGCTACACCTTC | CASSQDPNYGYTF
TRBJ2-1 | TRBV7-3 | . | . | TGTGCCAGCAGCTACCAGGGGCCTTTAAATGAGCAGTTCTTC | CASSYQGPLNEQFF
TRBJ1-5 | TRBV4-3 | . | . | TGCGCCAGCAGCCAAGCGACAGCTGGGGATCAGCCCCAGCATTTT | CASSQATAGDQPQHF
TRBJ1-6 | TRBV27 | . | . | TGTGCCAGCAGCATCAATTCACCCCTCCACTTT | CASSINSPLHF
TRBJ1-2 | TRBV19 | TRBD1 | . | TGTGCCAGTAGTCCGGGACAGGGGGCTTTTGGCTATGGCTACACCTTC | CASSPGQGAFGYGYTF
TRBJ2-2 | TRBV5-1 | . | . | TGCGCCAGCAGCAGGGGCCAATCGAACACCGGGGAGCTGTTTTTT | CASSRGQSNTGELFF
TRBJ1-3 | TRBV5-1 | TRBD1 | . | TGCGCCAGCAGCCCGGGACAGGGTGGAGACACCATATATTTT | CASSPGQGGDTIYF
TRBJ2-5 | TRBV9 | . | . | TGTGCCAGCAGTCTCTTCCCATTGGGGGAAGAGACCCAGTACTTC | CASSLFPLGEETQYF
TRBJ1-4 | TRBV4-3 | . | . | TGCGCCAGCAGCCAAGGAGGATGGAGGGAAAATAGTAAACTGTTTTTT | CASSQGGWRENSKLFF
TRBJ2-6 | TRBV5-1 | . | few | TGCGCCAGCAGCTTGGATCCTGGGGCCAACGTCCTGACTTTC | CASSLDPGANVLTF
TRBJ2-3 | TRBV2 | TRBD2 | once | TGTGCCAGCAGCCCGGGACTAGCCACAGATACGCAGTATTTT | CASSPGLATDTQYF
TRBJ1-4 | TRBV19 | . | . | TGTGCCAGTAGGGACCCCGTGGATGAAAAACTGTTTTTT | CASRDPVDEKLFF
TRBJ1-2 | TRBV29-1 | . | . | TGCAGCGTTGATGGGGAAGGGCAGGGCTATGGCTACACCTTC | CSVDGEGQGYGYTF
TRBJ1-4 | TRBV6-6 | TRBD1 | . | TGTGCCAGCAGGGTGGACAGGGTGGATGAAAAACTGTTTTTT | CASRVDRVDEKLFF
TRBJ2-3 | TRBV7-6 | . | few | TGTGCCAGCAGACTTGGCGGGACGGGAGATACGCAGTATTTT | CASRLGGTGDTQYF
TRBJ2-2 | TRBV27 | TRBD1 | . | TGTGCCAGCAGTTTCGCGATCTATACTGACAGGGGGCGAACCGGGGAGCTGTTTTTT | CASSFAIYTDRGRTGELFF
TRBJ1-6 | TRBV30 | . | . | TGTGCCTGGAGCTACAGGGAGGATTCACCCCTCCACTTT | CAWSYREDSPLHF
TRBJ2-7 | TRBV19 | . | . | TGTGCCAGTAGTATAACAGGGAGCTCCTACGAGCAGTACTTC | CASSITGSSYEQYF
TRBJ1-1 | TRBV30 | . | . | TGTGCCTGGGGGAGAAGCCCGAACACTGAAGCTTTCTTT | CAWGRSPNTEAFF
TRBJ2-3 | TRBV5-1 | . | . | TGCGCCAGCAGCTTGGTCGAACGGAGCACAGATACGCAGTATTTT | CASSLVERSTDTQYF
TRBJ2-6 | TRBV13 | . | . | TGTGCCAGCTCGAGGGCTGGGGCCAACGTCCTGACTTTC | CASSRAGANVLTF
TRBJ1-2 | TRBV19 | TRBD1 | . | TGTGCCAGCTCTGCCCAGGGGGCTTATGGCTACACCTTC | CASSAQGAYGYTF
TRBJ2-5 | TRBV28 | . | few | TGTGCCAGCAGTCCATCAATCCAAAGGGAGACCCAGTACTTC | CASSPSIQRETQYF
TRBJ2-5 | TRBV10-2 | TRBD1 | . | TGCGCCAGTCGGGACAGCCCGAACCAGGAGACCCAGTACTTC | CASRDSPNQETQYF
TRBJ2-3 | TRBV18 | . | . | TGTGCCAGCTCACCACTAGGGCCAGATACGCAGTATTTT | CASSPLGPDTQYF
TRBJ2-7 | TRBV5-1 | . | . | TGCGCCAGCAGCTTGGGTACCGGGGAGCCGGCTTCCTACGAGCAGTACTTC | CASSLGTGEPASYEQYF
TRBJ2-4 | TRBV9 | . | . | TGTGCCAGCAGTGACATACTTACGGGACGGAAAAACATTCAGTACTTC | CASSDILTGRKNIQYF
TRBJ2-5 | TRBV7-9 | . | . | TGTGCCAGCAGCATTTTTCGGAGTCAAGAGACCCAGTACTTC | CASSIFRSQETQYF
TRBJ1-6 | TRBV5-1 | . | . | TGCGCCAGCAGCTTCGGGCAGGACAACTATAATTCACCCCTCCACTTT | CASSFGQDNYNSPLHF
TRBJ1-5 | TRBV19 | . | once | TGTGCCAGTATGGGGCAGGGACGGCAGCCCCAGCATTTT | CASMGQGRQPQHF
TRBJ1-2 | TRBV5-4 | TRBD1 | . | TGTGCCAGCAGCTTCGGGGACAGGGACTTCTATGGCTACACCTTC | CASSFGDRDFYGYTF
TRBJ1-4 | TRBV18 | TRBD1 | . | TGTGCCAGCTCACCGCAGGGACAGTATAATGAAAAACTGTTTTTT | CASSPQGQYNEKLFF
TRBJ2-1 | TRBV4-3 | . | . | TGCGCCAGCAGCCAAGACGGAAGGGGGGGGCCCTACAATGAGCAGTTCTTC | CASSQDGRGGPYNEQFF
TRBJ1-5 | TRBV18 | . | . | TGTGCCAGCTCACCATTCGGGACGACGGGGGATCAGCCCCAGCATTTT | CASSPFGTTGDQPQHF